The 31 T cell receptor beta chains presented below share a single source sample, sequenced in a study of T-cell memory formation after mild COVID-19. Using its own MiXCR run on the 5' RACE reads, TCRdb lists one record per CDR3 protein. Here the sample spans 250,000 or so distinct CDR3 sequences, under 20% being singletons. Sequencing was carried out using PBMCs or a T cell subset sorted from them (not recorded which). These receptors came from a man younger than 35 who had mild COVID-19 (a few samples of this study predate the infection). Cell type and time point are not known.

This clonotype showed up many times. The gene calls are TRBV7-2 and TRBJ2-7, with D perhaps matching TRBD1 (6 bases). This CDR3 has 13 amino acids. Germline V gives CDR1 SGHTA, CDR2 FQGNSA. The V gene lost 5 bases and the J gene lost 1 base, with 9 bases spanning the gap. The CDR3 is CASSDRISYEQYF. Here the CDR3 DNA reads TGTGCCAGCAGCGACAGGATATCCTACGAGCAGTACTTC.

This clonotype has a handful of counts. The V and J genes are TRBV12-3 or TRBV12-4 and TRBJ2-1, with D possibly TRBD2 on 5 matching bases. Trimming removed 4 bases from V and 0 bases from J, with 10 bases in between. The CDR3 extends over 15 amino acids. CDR3 in amino acids: CASSWRGSSYNEQFF. The CDR3 DNA follows: TGTGCCAGCAGTTGGCGAGGGAGCTCCTACAATGAGCAGTTCTTC.

This clonotype was seen a few times. The chain is built from TRBV5-8 and TRBJ2-7; TRBD2 is a possible D gene (6 bases). V lost 10 bases, J lost 5 bases, and 13 bases lay in between. Per germline, CDR1 SGHTS and CDR2 YDEGEE. CDR3 length: 11 amino acids. The CDR3 region is CASRRGHEQYF. The CDR3 nucleotides are TGTGCCTCCCGGAGGGGTCACGAGCAGTACTTC.

The genes are TRBV25-1 and TRBJ2-5; TRBD2 matches 11 bases. V shed 3 bases and J 1 base; nucleotides not matched to a gene: 7. The V gene's germline CDR1 is MGHDK and CDR2 SYGVNS. This CDR3 is built from 17 residues. DNA for the CDR3: TGTGCCAGCAGTGAGGGGACTAGCGGAAGACTCCAAGAGACCCAGTACTTC. This sequence encodes CASSEGTSGRLQETQYF. The full variable domain, rest sourced from reference TRBV25-1 and TRBJ2-5, is EADIYQTPRYLVIGTGKKITLECSQTMGHDKMYWYQQDPGMELHLIHYSYGVNSTEKGDLSSESTVSRIRTEHFPLTLESARPSHTSQYLCASSEGTSGRLQETQYFGPGTRLLVL.

The chain is built from TRBV7-8 and TRBJ1-4, with a tentative D call TRBD1 (5 bases). The CDR3 runs to 14 residues. Germline CDR1 reads SGHVS; CDR2 reads FQNEAQ. Trimming pared 0 bases from V and 8 bases from J, leaving 10 bases between. CDR3 residues: CASSLADSGEKLFF. The CDR3 coding sequence is TGTGCCAGCAGCTTAGCTGACAGTGGGGAAAAACTGTTTTTT.

The V and J genes are TRBV5-1 and TRBJ2-6; no clear D gene. Germline V gene lookup returns CDR1 SGHRS and CDR2 YFSETQ. The CDR3 is made up of 15 amino acids. Trimming removed 0 bases at V and 1 base at J, with 5 bases between. CDR3 in DNA: TGCGCCAGCAGCTTGGGGGTATCTGGGGCCAACGTCCTGACTTTC. Protein: CASSLGVSGANVLTF.

This rearrangement joins TRBV7-2 to TRBJ1-2, with D uncertain. V was cut by 1 base and J by 4 bases, with 13 bases left in between. CDR1 and CDR2 (germline): SGHTA, FQGNSA. The CDR3 loop spans 15 amino acids. CDR3 DNA sequence: TGTGCCAGCAGCTTAGTATTACAACAAAGCTATGGCTACACCTTC. This sequence encodes CASSLVLQQSYGYTF.

This clonotype was seen a handful of times. DNA for the CDR3: TGTGCCAGCAGCCGGGACAGGTACTACGAGCAGTACGTC. It yields the protein CASSRDRYYEQYV. This rearrangement joins TRBV11-2 to TRBJ2-7; 8 bases agree with TRBD1. J gave up 3 bases and V 5 bases, and 3 bases lay outside the gene matches. The CDR3 totals 13 residues. Germline V gives CDR1 SGHAT, CDR2 FQNNGV.

There are a few counts of this clonotype. This sequence joins TRBV18 and TRBJ1-2; 9 nucleotides agree with TRBD1. Germline assignment: CDR1 KGHSH and CDR2 LQKENI. The ends lost 6 bases at V and 6 bases at J; junction bases unmatched: 8. The CDR3 is 14 amino acids. CDR3 DNA: TGTGCCAGCTCTCCGGACAGGGGTACTGATGGCTACACCTTC. This sequence encodes CASSPDRGTDGYTF. Complete variable domain (other parts from reference TRBV18 and TRBJ1-2): NAGVMQNPRHLVRRRGQEARLRCSPMKGHSHVYWYRQLPEEGLKFMVYLQKENIIDESGMPKERFSAEFPKEGPSILRIQQVVRGDSAAYFCASSPDRGTDGYTFGSGTRLTVV.

This chain connects TRBV7-9 to TRBJ2-7; D is possibly TRBD2 (6 bases). Trimming removed 5 bases at V and 4 bases at J, with 24 bases between. Germline assignment: CDR1 SEHNR and CDR2 FQNEAQ (reference sequence). This CDR3 spans 17 amino acids. CDR3 in amino acids: CASSPGGVLKVSYEQYF. In DNA form, the CDR3 reads TGTGCCAGCAGCCCCGGGGGTGTGCTGAAAGTAAGTTACGAGCAGTACTTC. Variable domain in full (rest from reference TRBV7-9 and TRBJ2-7): DTGVSQNPRHKITKRGQNVTFRCDPISEHNRLYWYRQTLGQGPEFLTYFQNEAQLEKSRLLSDRFSAERPKGSFSTLEIQRTEQGDSAMYLCASSPGGVLKVSYEQYFGPGTRLTVT.

The V gene is TRBV18, the J gene TRBJ2-3, with D perhaps assigned TRBD1 or TRBD2 (5 bases each). CDR3 size: 16 residues. Germline CDR1 KGHSH, CDR2 LQKENI. V lost 6 bases and J lost 3, with 19 bases in between. The CDR3 DNA reads TGTGCCAGCTCTCCCGAGGGGTGGGGTCGAACAGATACGCAGTATTTT. Translation: CASSPEGWGRTDTQYF.

The chain couples TRBV10-3 to TRBJ2-1, with TRBD2 identical over 13 bases. The CDR3 contains 15 residues. From germline, CDR1 is ENHRY and CDR2 SYGVKD. V trimming: 6 bases; J trimming: 4 bases; junction bases outside the gene matches: 3. The CDR3 coding sequence is TGTGCCATCAGAGAACTAGCGGGGGGGTACAATGAGCAGTTCTTC. Its protein product is CAIRELAGGYNEQFF.

This clonotype was picked up a small number of times. This sequence joins TRBV5-1 and TRBJ2-2; 8 nucleotides agree with TRBD1. The V gene's germline CDR1 is SGHRS and CDR2 YFSETQ. The CDR3 consists of 14 residues. V gave up 6 bases and J gave up 4 bases; unmatched junction bases: 5. CDR3 sequence: CASNRGESTGELFF. The CDR3, as DNA: TGCGCCAGCAACAGGGGGGAAAGCACCGGGGAGCTGTTTTTT.

The chain uses TRBV29-1 and TRBJ2-1; the D is unclear. V was shortened by 3 bases and J by 10 bases, with 13 bases between the two germline ends. This CDR3 is built from 12 residues. The germline V gene has CDR1 SQVTM and CDR2 ANQGSEA. As DNA, the CDR3 is TGCAGCGTTGAGGGTGGCAACGACGAGCAGTTCTTC. This gives the protein CSVEGGNDEQFF.

This clonotype was found a few times. The V gene is TRBV5-1, the J gene TRBJ2-5, with D perhaps TRBD2 (5 bases). CDR3 length: 14 residues. From germline, CDR1 is SGHRS and CDR2 YFSETQ. V was clipped by 5 bases and J by 5 bases, with 16 bases between them. The CDR3 nucleotides read TGCGCCAGCAGTATTGACCCCACGGGGGAGACCCAGTACTTC. This encodes CASSIDPTGETQYF.

Only a few counts were recorded for this clonotype. The rearrangement links TRBV9 to TRBJ2-3; D call uncertain. Looked up from germline, CDR1 is SGDLS and CDR2 is YYNGEE. The V end lost 0 bases, the J end lost 3 bases, and 5 bases lay between the germline ends. The CDR3 runs 13 residues. CDR3 amino acids: CASSVVRTDTQYF. The CDR3, as DNA: TGTGCCAGCAGCGTAGTCCGGACAGATACGCAGTATTTT.

The chain has TRBV11-2 and TRBJ2-1; TRBD2 matches at 12 bases. The germline gives CDR1 SGHAT, CDR2 FQNNGV. The junction had 11 bases not matched to a gene; V was cut back by 6 bases and J by 5 bases. The CDR3 contains 17 residues. CDR3: CASRGLAGRITHNEQFF. In DNA, the CDR3 is TGTGCCAGCAGGGGACTAGCGGGCCGTATAACACACAATGAGCAGTTCTTC. Full variable domain (missing parts from reference TRBV11-2 and TRBJ2-1): EAGVAQSPRYKIIEKRQSVAFWCNPISGHATLYWYQQILGQGPKLLIQFQNNGVVDDSQLPKDRFSAERLKGVDSTLKIQPAKLEDSAVYLCASRGLAGRITHNEQFFGPGTRLTVL.

This clonotype was detected many times. The chain carries TRBV10-3 and TRBJ2-1; the match to TRBD1 covers 9 bases. This CDR3 has 14 amino acids. V shed 10 bases and J 4 bases; nucleotides not matched to a gene: 8. Germline V gene lookup returns CDR1 ENHRY and CDR2 SYGVKD. The CDR3 nucleotides are TGTGCCACCGTCGGACAGGGGCAATACAATGAGCAGTTCTTC. It encodes CATVGQGQYNEQFF.

The J gene is TRBJ2-1, the V gene TRBV11-2; D possibly matches TRBD1 or TRBD2 (5 bases each). Germline CDR1 is SGHAT and CDR2 is FQNNGV. This CDR3 has 14 amino acids. V lost 3 bases and J lost 6, with 12 bases in between. The CDR3 DNA is TGTGCCAGCAGCTTCGGGGACCGGCCCAATGAGCAGTTCTTC. Translation: CASSFGDRPNEQFF.

This clonotype was counted a few times. The chain couples TRBV20-1 to TRBJ2-2; 8 nucleotides line up with TRBD2. This CDR3 region has 16 residues. J gave up 2 bases and V 4 bases, and 9 bases lay outside the gene matches. Germline V CDR1 and CDR2: DFQATT, SNEGSKA (reference sequence). DNA for the CDR3: TGCAGTGCTAACCTTAATAGCGGGGCTAACACCGGGGAGCTGTTTTTT. It specifies CSANLNSGANTGELFF.

This clonotype showed up many times. The chain is built from TRBV7-2 and TRBJ2-1; D possibly corresponds to TRBD2 (6 bases). Trimming shortened V by 0 bases and J by 4 bases, and 10 bases separated the two germline ends. Per germline, CDR1 SGHTA and CDR2 FQGNSA. The CDR3 length is 15 residues. For the CDR3, the DNA is TGTGCCAGCAGCTTAGCAGGTAGCGGTTACAATGAGCAGTTCTTC. This encodes CASSLAGSGYNEQFF.

The chain joins TRBV29-1 to TRBJ1-1; D possibly corresponds to TRBD1 (6 bases). This CDR3 comprises 15 residues. The germline V and J ends were trimmed by 1 base and 2 bases, with 14 bases remaining between them. Germline assignment: CDR1 SQVTM and CDR2 ANQGSEA. The CDR3 reads CSVEGVGGANTEAFF. The CDR3 DNA reads as TGCAGCGTTGAAGGGGTAGGGGGGGCAAACACTGAAGCTTTCTTT.

The gene calls are TRBV7-8 and TRBJ2-7, with D perhaps given as TRBD1 or TRBD2 (5 bases each). Trimming removed 5 bases from V and 7 bases from J, with 27 bases in between. The germline V gene has CDR1 SGHVS and CDR2 FQNEAQ. CDR3 length: 17 residues. The CDR3: CASSVRPTGNQGGEQYF. In nucleotides, the CDR3 is TGTGCCAGCAGCGTCAGGCCCACGGGGAATCAGGGCGGAGAGCAGTACTTC.

This clonotype was picked up a small number of times. This sequence joins TRBV5-1 and TRBJ1-3, with D unclear. The V end lost 1 base, the J end lost 2 bases, and 10 bases lay between the germline ends. The CDR3 is made up of 15 amino acids. The germline V gene encodes CDR1 SGHRS and CDR2 YFSETQ. The chain's CDR3 is CASSLTGSPGNTIYF. CDR3 nucleotide sequence: TGCGCCAGCAGCTTGACGGGGAGCCCTGGAAACACCATATATTTT.

This clonotype has a count of ten or more. The V gene is TRBV9, the J gene TRBJ2-1; TRBD1 matches 7 bases. The CDR3 length is 12 residues. The J segment lost 8 bases and the V segment lost 3 bases, leaving 2 bases of the junction unmatched. From germline, CDR1 is SGDLS and CDR2 YYNGEE. CDR3 loop: CASSGQGYEQFF. The DNA for the CDR3 is TGTGCCAGCAGCGGACAGGGATATGAGCAGTTCTTC. The full variable domain, with the rest looked up from reference TRBV9 and TRBJ2-1, is DSGVTQTPKHLITATGQRVTLRCSPRSGDLSVYWYQQSLDQGLQFLIQYYNGEERAKGNILERFSAQQFPDLHSELNLSSLELGDSALYFCASSGQGYEQFFGPGTRLTVL.

CDR3 nucleotide sequence: TGCAGCGTTGTAGGTCAGGGAATCACTGAAGCTTTCTTT. Translated: CSVVGQGITEAFF. The chain combines TRBV29-1 with TRBJ1-1; D is possibly TRBD1 (5 bases). The CDR3 extends over 13 amino acids. V gave up 4 bases and J gave up 4 bases, with 13 bases separating them. The germline V gene encodes CDR1 SQVTM and CDR2 ANQGSEA.

This clonotype occurred a few times. The chain uses TRBV9 and TRBJ2-7; TRBD1 might be the D (6 bases). V was trimmed by 3 bases and J by 3 bases, leaving 13 bases between them. CDR1 is SGDLS and CDR2 is YYNGEE in the germline V gene. The CDR3 totals 14 residues. The CDR3 protein is CASSGRDTLYEQYF. CDR3 DNA sequence: TGTGCCAGCAGCGGACGGGACACTCTCTACGAGCAGTACTTC.

This clonotype has just one count. V usage is TRBV7-9 and J usage is TRBJ2-3, with TRBD2 as a possible D gene (5 bases). The ends were cut back, 1 base at V and 10 bases at J, with 21 bases in the middle. The CDR3 totals 16 residues. CDR1 and CDR2 (germline): SEHNR, FQNEAQ (reference sequence). The CDR3 coding sequence is TGTGCCAGCAGCTTAGGACTATTCTACCCCAAGGTTGCGCAGTATTTT. It yields the protein CASSLGLFYPKVAQYF. Together with reference TRBV7-9 and TRBJ2-3, the CDR3 gives the full variable domain: DTGVSQNPRHKITKRGQNVTFRCDPISEHNRLYWYRQTLGQGPEFLTYFQNEAQLEKSRLLSDRFSAERPKGSFSTLEIQRTEQGDSAMYLCASSLGLFYPKVAQYFGPGTRLTVL.

This clonotype was seen a handful of times. This CDR3 reads CSVAGLAGARGQFF. CDR3 DNA: TGCAGCGTGGCGGGACTAGCGGGGGCCCGGGGGCAGTTCTTC. The chain combines TRBV29-1 with TRBJ2-1; 14 nucleotides align to TRBD2. CDR1 and CDR2 (germline): SQVTM, ANQGSEA. This CDR3 region has 14 residues. Trimming at V came to 6 bases and at J to 12 bases, leaving 10 bases not matched to a gene.

This clonotype was detected only a few times. The gene calls are TRBV20-1 and TRBJ1-6, with 9 bases fitting TRBD1. With 3 bases clipped from V and 13 bases from J, the junction kept 13 bases outside the gene matches. CDR1 DFQATT and CDR2 SNEGSKA come from the germline V gene (reference sequence). The CDR3 runs to 15 residues. The CDR3, as DNA: TGCAGTGCTAGGGGGGACAGGGAAGGTTGGAATCCCCTCCACTTT. It encodes CSARGDREGWNPLHF.

The chain couples TRBV20-1 to TRBJ1-4, with TRBD1 identical over 8 bases. Trimming took 5 bases from V and 5 from J; bases not matched to a gene: 10. Germline V gene sequence: CDR1 DFQATT, CDR2 SNEGSKA (reference sequence). The CDR3 is 15 residues long. CDR3 in amino acids: CSAPDRVVTNEKLFF. DNA for the CDR3: TGCAGTGCTCCGGACAGGGTGGTCACCAATGAAAAACTGTTTTTT.